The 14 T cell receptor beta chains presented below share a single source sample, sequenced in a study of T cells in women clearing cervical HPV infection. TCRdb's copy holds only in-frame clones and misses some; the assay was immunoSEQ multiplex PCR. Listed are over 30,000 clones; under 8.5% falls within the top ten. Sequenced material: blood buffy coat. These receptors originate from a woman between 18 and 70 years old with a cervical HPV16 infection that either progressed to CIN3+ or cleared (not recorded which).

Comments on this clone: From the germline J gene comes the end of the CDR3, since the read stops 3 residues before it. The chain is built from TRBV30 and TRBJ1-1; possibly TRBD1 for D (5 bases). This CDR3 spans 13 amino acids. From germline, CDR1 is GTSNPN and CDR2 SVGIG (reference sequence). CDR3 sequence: CAWSGTSGGVAFF. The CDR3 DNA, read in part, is TGTGCCTGGAGTGGGACTAGCGGGGGAGTA.

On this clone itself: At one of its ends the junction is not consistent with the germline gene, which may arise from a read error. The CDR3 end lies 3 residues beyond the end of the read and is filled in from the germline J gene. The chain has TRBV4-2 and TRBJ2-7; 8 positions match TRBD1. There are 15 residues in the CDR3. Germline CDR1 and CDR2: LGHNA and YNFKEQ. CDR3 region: CASSRTGQGPYEQYF. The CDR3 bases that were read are TGCGCCAGCAGCCGTACAGGACAGGGCCCCTACGAG.

Incomplete CDR3 DNA: TGTGCCAGCAGGGCAATGACAGGGCTACAGGAGACC. Its translation is CASRAMTGLQET. The CDR3 in its entirety is CASRAMTGLQETQYF. The chain couples TRBV6-2 or TRBV6-3 to TRBJ2-5, with 7 bases aligning to TRBD1. The sequenced fragment ends 3 residues before the CDR3 boundary, so the rest is inferred from the germline J gene. Germline V lookup: CDR1 MNHEY, CDR2 SVGEGT. The J segment lost 5 bases and the V segment lost 6 bases, leaving 12 bases of the junction unmatched. CDR3 length equals 15 residues.

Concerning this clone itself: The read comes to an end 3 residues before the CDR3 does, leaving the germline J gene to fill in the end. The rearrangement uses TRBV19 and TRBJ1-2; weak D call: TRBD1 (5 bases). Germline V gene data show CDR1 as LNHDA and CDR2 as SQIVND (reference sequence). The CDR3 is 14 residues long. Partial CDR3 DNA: TGTGCCAGTTCAGGGCAATTCGGCTCCTACGAC. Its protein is CASSGQFGSYD. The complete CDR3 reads CASSGQFGSYDYTF.

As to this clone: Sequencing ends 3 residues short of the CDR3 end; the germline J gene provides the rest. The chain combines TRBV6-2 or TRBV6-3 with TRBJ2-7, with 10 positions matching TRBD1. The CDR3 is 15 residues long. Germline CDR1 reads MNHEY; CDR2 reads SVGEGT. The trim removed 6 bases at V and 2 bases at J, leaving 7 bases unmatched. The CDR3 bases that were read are TGTGCCAGCAGATCCTCGGGACAGGGGACCTACGAG. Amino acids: CASRSSGQGTYE. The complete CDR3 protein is CASRSSGQGTYEQYF.

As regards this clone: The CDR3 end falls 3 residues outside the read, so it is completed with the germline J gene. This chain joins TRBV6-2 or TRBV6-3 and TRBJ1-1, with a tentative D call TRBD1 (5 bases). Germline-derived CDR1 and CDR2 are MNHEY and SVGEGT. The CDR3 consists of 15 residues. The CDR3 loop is CASSYSLRGVGDAFF. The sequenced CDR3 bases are TGTGCCAGCAGTTACTCGCTGCGGGGCGTGGGAGAC.

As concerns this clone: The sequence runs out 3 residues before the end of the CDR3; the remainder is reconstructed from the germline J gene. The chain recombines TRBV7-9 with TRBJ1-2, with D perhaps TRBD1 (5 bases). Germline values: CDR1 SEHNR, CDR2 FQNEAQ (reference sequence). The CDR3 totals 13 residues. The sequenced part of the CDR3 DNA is TGTGCCCACGGGGGGACTAGTTTAGATACC. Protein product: CAHGGTSLDT. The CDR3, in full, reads CAHGGTSLDTYTF.

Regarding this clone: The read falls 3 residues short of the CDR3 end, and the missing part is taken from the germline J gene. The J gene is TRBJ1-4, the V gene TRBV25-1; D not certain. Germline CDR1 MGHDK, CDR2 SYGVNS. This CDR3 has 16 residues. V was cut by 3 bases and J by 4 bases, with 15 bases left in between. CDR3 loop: CASSEQLSRDNEKLFF. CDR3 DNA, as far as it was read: TGTGCCAGCAGTGAGCAACTGTCGCGGGATAATGAAAAA. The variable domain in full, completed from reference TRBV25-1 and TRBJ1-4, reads EADIYQTPRYLVIGTGKKITLECSQTMGHDKMYWYQQDPGMELHLIHYSYGVNSTEKGDLSSESTVSRIRTEHFPLTLESARPSHTSQYLCASSEQLSRDNEKLFFGSGTQLSVL.

The CDR3 DNA, read in part, is TGCGCCAGCAGCTTGCTGGCTCAGAGAACCAATGAG. Protein sequence: CASSLLAQRTNE. The whole CDR3 protein reads CASSLLAQRTNEQFF. The chain uses TRBV5-1 and TRBJ2-1; D not certain. With the read ending 3 residues before the CDR3 end, the germline J gene is used to fill in that end. The V end was cut by 1 base, the J end by 6 bases, with 14 bases between. CDR1 SGHRS and CDR2 YFSETQ come from the germline V gene. The CDR3 runs to 15 residues.

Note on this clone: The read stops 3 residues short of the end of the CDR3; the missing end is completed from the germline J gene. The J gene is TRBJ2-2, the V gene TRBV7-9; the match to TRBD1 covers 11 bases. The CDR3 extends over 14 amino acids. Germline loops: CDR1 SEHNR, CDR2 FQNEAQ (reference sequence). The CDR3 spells CASSRTGGDEKLFF. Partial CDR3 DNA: TGTGCCAGCAGCCGGACAGGGGGCGATGAAAAG.

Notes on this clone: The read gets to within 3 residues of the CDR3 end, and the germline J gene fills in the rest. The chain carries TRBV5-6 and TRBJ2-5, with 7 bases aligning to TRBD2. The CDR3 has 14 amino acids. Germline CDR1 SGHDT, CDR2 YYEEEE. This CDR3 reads CASSLGLAEYTQYF. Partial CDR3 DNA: TGTGCCAGCAGCTTGGGGCTAGCGGAATATACC.

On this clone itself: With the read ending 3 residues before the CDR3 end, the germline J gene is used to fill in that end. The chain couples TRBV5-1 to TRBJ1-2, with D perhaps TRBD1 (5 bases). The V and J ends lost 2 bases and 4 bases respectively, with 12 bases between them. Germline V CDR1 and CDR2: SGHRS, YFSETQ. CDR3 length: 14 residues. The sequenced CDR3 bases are TGCGCCAGCAGCTTCGGGGGGGGGAGCTATGGC. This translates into CASSFGGGSYG. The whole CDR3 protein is CASSFGGGSYGYTF.

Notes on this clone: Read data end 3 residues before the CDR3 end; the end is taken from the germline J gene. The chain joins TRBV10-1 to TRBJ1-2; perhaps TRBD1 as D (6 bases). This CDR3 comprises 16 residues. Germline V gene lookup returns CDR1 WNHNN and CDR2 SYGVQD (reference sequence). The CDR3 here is CARKGVSVVSAGGYTF. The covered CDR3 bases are TGCGCCAGGAAGGGGGTATCAGTGGTGAGTGCGGGCGGC.

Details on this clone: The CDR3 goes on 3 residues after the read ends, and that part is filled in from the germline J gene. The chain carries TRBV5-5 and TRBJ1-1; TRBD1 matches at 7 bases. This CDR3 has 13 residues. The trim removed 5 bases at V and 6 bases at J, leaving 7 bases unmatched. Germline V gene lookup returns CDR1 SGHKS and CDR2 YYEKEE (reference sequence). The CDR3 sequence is CASRLTGAPEAFF. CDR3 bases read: TGTGCCAGCAGACTAACAGGGGCCCCTGAA.